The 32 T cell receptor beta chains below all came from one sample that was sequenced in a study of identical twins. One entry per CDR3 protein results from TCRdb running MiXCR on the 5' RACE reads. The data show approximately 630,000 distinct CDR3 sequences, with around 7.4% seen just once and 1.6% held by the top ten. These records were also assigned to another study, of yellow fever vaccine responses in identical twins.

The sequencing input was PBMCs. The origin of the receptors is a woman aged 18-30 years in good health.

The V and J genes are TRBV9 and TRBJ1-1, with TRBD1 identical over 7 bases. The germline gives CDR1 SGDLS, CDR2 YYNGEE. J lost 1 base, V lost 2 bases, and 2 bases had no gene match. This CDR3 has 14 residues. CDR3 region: CASSVKGANTEAFF. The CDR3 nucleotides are TGTGCCAGCAGCGTTAAGGGGGCGAACACTGAAGCTTTCTTT.

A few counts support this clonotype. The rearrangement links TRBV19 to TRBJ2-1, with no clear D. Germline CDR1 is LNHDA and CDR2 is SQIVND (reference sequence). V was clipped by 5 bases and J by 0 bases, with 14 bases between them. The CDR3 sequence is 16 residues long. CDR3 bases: TGTGCCAGTAGTTCGACGGGCCTAAGCTCCTACAATGAGCAGTTCTTC. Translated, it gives CASSSTGLSSYNEQFF.

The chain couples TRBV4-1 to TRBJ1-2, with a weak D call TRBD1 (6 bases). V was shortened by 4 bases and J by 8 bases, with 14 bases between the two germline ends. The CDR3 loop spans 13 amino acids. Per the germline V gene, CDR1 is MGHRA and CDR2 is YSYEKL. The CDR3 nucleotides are TGCGCCAGCAGCCCAAATGGGGGGCTCGGCTACACCTTC. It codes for CASSPNGGLGYTF.

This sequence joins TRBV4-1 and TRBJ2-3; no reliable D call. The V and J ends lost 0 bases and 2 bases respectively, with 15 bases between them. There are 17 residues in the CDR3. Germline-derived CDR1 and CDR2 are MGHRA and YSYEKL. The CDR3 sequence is CASSQDREATYTDTQYF. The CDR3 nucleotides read TGCGCCAGCAGCCAAGATCGTGAGGCGACCTACACAGATACGCAGTATTTT.

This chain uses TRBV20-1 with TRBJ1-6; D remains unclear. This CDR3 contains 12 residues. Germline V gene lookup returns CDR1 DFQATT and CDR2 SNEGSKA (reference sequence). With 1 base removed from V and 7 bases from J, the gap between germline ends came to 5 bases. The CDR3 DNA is TGCAGTGCTAGAGTGACGAATTCACCCCTCCACTTT. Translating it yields CSARVTNSPLHF.

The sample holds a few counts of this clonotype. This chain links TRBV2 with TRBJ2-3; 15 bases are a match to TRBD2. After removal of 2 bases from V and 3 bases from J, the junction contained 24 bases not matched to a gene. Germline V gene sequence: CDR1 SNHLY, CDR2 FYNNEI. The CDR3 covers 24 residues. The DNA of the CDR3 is TGTGCCAGCAGTGAACCTCCCGATACGGGACTAGCGGGAGGAGGTAGCAATTCGACAGATACGCAGTATTTT. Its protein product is CASSEPPDTGLAGGGSNSTDTQYF.

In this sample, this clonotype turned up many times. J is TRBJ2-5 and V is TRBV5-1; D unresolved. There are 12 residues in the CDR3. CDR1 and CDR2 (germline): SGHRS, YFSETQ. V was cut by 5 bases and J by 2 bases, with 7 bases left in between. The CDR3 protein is CASRAGQETQYF. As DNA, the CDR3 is TGCGCCAGCAGGGCTGGTCAAGAGACCCAGTACTTC.

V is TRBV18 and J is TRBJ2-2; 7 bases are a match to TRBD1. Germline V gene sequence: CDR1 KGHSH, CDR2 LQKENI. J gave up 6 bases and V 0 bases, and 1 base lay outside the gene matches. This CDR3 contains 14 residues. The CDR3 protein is CASSPPTGPGELFF. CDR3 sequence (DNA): TGTGCCAGCTCACCACCGACAGGGCCCGGGGAGCTGTTTTTT.

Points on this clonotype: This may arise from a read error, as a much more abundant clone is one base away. The CDR3 region is CASSTGGWDDYTF. CDR3 sequence (DNA): TGTGCCAGCAGTACAGGGGGCTGGGATGACTACACCTTC. The chain combines TRBV12-3 or TRBV12-4 with TRBJ1-2; 9 nucleotides line up with TRBD1. The CDR3 consists of 13 residues. Trimming removed 5 bases from V and 10 bases from J; junction bases left unmatched: 8.

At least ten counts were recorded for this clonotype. CDR3 coding DNA: TGTGCCAGCAGTTACTCGTGGACACAAGAGACCCAGTACTTC. Translated: CASSYSWTQETQYF. V gene TRBV6-5 combines with J gene TRBJ2-5, with a possible D match to TRBD1 (5 bases). CDR3 size: 14 residues. CDR1 and CDR2 from the germline V gene are MNHEY and SVGAGI. V was shortened by 0 bases and J by 2 bases, with 7 bases between the two germline ends.

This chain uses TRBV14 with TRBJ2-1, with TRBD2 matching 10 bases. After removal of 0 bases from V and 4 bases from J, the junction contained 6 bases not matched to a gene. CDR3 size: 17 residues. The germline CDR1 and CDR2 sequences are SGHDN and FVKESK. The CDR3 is CASSQEIGTSVYNEQFF. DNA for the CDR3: TGTGCCAGCAGCCAAGAAATTGGGACTAGCGTTTACAATGAGCAGTTCTTC.

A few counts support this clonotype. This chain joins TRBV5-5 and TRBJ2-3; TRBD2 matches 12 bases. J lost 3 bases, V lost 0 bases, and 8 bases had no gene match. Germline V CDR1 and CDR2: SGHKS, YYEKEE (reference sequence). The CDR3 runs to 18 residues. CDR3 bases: TGTGCCAGCAGCTTGGGGCTAGCGGGAGGGCCGAGAACAGATACGCAGTATTTT. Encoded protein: CASSLGLAGGPRTDTQYF.

The CDR3 sequence: CASTPAGHTDTQYF. As DNA, the CDR3 is TGCGCCAGCACTCCGGCGGGCCATACAGATACGCAGTATTTT. The genes are TRBV4-1 and TRBJ2-3, with D perhaps matching TRBD2 (5 bases). CDR3 length: 14 residues. In germline, CDR1 is MGHRA, CDR2 YSYEKL. The germline V and J ends were trimmed by 7 bases and 3 bases, with 14 bases remaining between them.

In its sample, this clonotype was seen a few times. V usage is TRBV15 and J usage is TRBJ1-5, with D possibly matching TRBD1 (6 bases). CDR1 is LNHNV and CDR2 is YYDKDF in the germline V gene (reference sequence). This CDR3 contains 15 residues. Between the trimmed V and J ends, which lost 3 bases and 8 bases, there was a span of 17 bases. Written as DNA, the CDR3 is TGTGCCACCAGCAGTCAGAGTACAGGGTATGAGCCCCAGCATTTT. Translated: CATSSQSTGYEPQHF. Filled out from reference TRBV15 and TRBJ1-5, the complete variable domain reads DAMVIQNPRYQVTQFGKPVTLSCSQTLNHNVMYWYQQKSSQAPKLLFHYYDKDFNNEADTPDNFQSRRPNTSFCFLDIRSPGLGDTAMYLCATSSQSTGYEPQHFGDGTRLSIL.

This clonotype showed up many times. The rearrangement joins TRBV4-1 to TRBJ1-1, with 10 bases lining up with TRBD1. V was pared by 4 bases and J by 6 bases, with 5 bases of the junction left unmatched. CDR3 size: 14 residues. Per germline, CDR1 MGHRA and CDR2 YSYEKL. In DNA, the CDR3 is TGCGCCAGCAGCCCAGGACAGGGGGTCTCTGAAGCTTTCTTT. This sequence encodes CASSPGQGVSEAFF.

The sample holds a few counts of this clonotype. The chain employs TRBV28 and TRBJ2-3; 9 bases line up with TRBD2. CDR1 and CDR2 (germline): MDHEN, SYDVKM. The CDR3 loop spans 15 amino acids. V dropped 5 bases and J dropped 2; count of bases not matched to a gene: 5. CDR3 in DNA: TGTGCCAGCAGTAATAGCGGGAGTCCCACAGATACGCAGTATTTT. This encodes CASSNSGSPTDTQYF.

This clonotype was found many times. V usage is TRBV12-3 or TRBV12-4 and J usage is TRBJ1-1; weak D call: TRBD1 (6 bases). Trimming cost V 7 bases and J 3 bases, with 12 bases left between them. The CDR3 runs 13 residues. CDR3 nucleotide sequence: TGTGCCAGCAAGTTTCAGGGGTACACTGAAGCTTTCTTT. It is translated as CASKFQGYTEAFF.

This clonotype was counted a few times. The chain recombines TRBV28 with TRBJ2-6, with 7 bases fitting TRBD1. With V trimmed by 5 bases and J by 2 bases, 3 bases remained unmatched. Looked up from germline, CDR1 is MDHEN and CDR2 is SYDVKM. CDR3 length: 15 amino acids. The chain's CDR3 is CASSRDRAGANVLTF. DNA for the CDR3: TGTGCCAGCAGTCGAGACAGGGCTGGGGCCAACGTCCTGACTTTC.

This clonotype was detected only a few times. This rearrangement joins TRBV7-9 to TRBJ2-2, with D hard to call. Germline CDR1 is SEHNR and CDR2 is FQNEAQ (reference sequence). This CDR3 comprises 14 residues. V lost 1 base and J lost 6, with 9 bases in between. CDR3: CASSLGGRPGELFF. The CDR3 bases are TGTGCCAGCAGCTTAGGTGGACGGCCCGGGGAGCTGTTTTTT.

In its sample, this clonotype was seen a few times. The CDR3 region has the DNA TGTGCCAGCAGCGAGAGCTGGTGGGAGGGCCAAGAGACCCAGTACTTC. Protein sequence: CASSESWWEGQETQYF. The chain couples TRBV9 to TRBJ2-5, with 7 bases matching TRBD2. V lost 3 bases to trimming and J lost 1 base; unmatched junction nucleotides: 9. Germline V gives CDR1 SGDLS, CDR2 YYNGEE. The CDR3 is 16 residues long.

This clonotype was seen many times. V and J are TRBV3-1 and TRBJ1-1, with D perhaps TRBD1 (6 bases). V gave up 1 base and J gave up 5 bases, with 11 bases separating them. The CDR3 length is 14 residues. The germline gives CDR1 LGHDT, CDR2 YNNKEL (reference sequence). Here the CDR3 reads CASSQGGLWTEAFF. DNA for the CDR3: TGTGCCAGCAGCCAAGGGGGGCTTTGGACTGAAGCTTTCTTT.

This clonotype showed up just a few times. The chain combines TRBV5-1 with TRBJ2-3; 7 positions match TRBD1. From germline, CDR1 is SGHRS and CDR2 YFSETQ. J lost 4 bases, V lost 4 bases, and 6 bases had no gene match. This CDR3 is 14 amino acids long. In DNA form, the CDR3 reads TGCGCCAGCAGCCGGCGACAGGGTGCAGATACGCAGTATTTT. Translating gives CASSRRQGADTQYF. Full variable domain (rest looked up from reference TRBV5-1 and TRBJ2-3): KAGVTQTPRYLIKTRGQQVTLSCSPISGHRSVSWYQQTPGQGLQFLFEYFSETQRNKGNFPGRFSGRQFSNSRSEMNVSTLELGDSALYLCASSRRQGADTQYFGPGTRLTVL.

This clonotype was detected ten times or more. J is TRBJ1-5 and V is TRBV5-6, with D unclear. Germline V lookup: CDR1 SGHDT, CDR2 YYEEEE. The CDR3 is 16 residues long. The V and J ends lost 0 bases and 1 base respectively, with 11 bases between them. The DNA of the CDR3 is TGTGCCAGCAGCTTGGGATCGGGAATGAGCAATCAGCCCCAGCATTTT. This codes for CASSLGSGMSNQPQHF.

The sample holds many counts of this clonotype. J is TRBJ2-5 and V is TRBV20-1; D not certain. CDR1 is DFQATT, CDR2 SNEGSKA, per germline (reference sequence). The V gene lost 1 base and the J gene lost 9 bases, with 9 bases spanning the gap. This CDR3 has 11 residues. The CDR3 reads CSARAPGPQYF. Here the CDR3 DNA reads TGCAGTGCTAGAGCCCCAGGTCCCCAGTACTTC.

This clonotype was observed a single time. CDR3 coding DNA: TGCGCCAGCAGCTTGAGCTTCAGGGACACTGAAGCTTTCTTT. Protein: CASSLSFRDTEAFF. This chain uses TRBV5-1 with TRBJ1-1; TRBD1 is a possible D gene (5 bases). Germline V CDR1 and CDR2: SGHRS, YFSETQ. The CDR3 loop spans 14 amino acids. V was shortened by 1 base and J by 3 bases, with 10 bases between the two germline ends.

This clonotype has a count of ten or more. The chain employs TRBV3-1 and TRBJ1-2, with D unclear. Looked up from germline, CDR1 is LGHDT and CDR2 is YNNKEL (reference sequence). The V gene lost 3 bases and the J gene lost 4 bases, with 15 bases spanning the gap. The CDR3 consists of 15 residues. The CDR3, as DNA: TGTGCCAGCAGCCAGGGCAGGATCCTTGCCTATGGCTACACCTTC. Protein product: CASSQGRILAYGYTF.

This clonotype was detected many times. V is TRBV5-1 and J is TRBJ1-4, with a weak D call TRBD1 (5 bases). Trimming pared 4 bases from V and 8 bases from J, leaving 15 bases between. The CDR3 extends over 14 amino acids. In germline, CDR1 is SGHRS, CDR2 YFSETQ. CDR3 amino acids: CASSRDGRKEKLFF. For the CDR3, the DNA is TGCGCCAGCAGCCGGGACGGAAGGAAGGAAAAACTGTTTTTT. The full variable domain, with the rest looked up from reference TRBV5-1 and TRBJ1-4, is KAGVTQTPRYLIKTRGQQVTLSCSPISGHRSVSWYQQTPGQGLQFLFEYFSETQRNKGNFPGRFSGRQFSNSRSEMNVSTLELGDSALYLCASSRDGRKEKLFFGSGTQLSVL.

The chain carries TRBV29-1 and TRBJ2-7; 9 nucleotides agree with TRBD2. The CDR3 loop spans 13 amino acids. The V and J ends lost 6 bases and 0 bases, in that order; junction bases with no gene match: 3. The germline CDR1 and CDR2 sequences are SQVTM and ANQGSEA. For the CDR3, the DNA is TGCAGCGTGCTTAGCGGGAGCTCCTACGAGCAGTACTTC. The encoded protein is CSVLSGSSYEQYF.

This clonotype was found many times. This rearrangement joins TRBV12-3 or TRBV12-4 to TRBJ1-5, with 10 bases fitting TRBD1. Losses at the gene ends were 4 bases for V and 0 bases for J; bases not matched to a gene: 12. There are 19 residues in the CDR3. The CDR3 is CASSSTGTGAINSNQPQHF. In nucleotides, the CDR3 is TGTGCCAGCAGTTCCACCGGGACAGGGGCGATAAATAGCAATCAGCCCCAGCATTTT.

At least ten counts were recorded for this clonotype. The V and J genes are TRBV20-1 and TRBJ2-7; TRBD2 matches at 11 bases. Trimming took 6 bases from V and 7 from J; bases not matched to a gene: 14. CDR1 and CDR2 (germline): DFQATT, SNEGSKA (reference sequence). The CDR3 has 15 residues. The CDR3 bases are TGCAGTGCGTCGAGACTAGCGGGGACCGCTGAGGAGCAGTACGTC. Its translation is CSASRLAGTAEEQYV.

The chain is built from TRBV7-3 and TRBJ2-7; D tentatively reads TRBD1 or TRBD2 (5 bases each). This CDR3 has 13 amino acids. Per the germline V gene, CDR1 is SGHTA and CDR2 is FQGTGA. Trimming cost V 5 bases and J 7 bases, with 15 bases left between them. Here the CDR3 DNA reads TGTGCCAGCAGCCCCCGGGGCCAAAATGAGCAGTACTTC. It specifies CASSPRGQNEQYF.

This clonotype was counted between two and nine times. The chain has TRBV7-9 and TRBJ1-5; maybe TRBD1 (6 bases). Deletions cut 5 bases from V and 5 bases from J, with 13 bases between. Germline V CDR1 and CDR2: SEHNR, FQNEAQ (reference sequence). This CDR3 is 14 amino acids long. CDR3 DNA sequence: TGTGCCAGCAGCCTAACGACAGGAGATCAGCCCCAGCATTTT. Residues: CASSLTTGDQPQHF. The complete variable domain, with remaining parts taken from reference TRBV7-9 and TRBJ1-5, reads DTGVSQNPRHKITKRGQNVTFRCDPISEHNRLYWYRQTLGQGPEFLTYFQNEAQLEKSRLLSDRFSAERPKGSFSTLEIQRTEQGDSAMYLCASSLTTGDQPQHFGDGTRLSIL.